This TCR beta chain was recorded in a study of blood T cell repertoires in COVID-19. Study summary: Samples taken during acute and convalescent COVID-19 were collected in the United States, Italy and Spain. PBMCs, B-cell-depleted T cells, or T cells provided the cDNA or gDNA that made up the material.

Original data processing: Amplification with reference gene primers provided the estimates of nucleated cell counts. Produced via immunoSEQ multiplex PCR; TCRdb's table is partial and in-frame only. V and J calls and clone size come straight from that table; D and trimming were deduced from the DNA. The sample holds roughly 230,000 clones; over 80% are singletons and the top ten take over 4.5%. Germline V CDR1 and CDR2: MNHEY, SVGAGI. V was pared by 5 bases and J by 4 bases, with 6 bases of the junction left unmatched. This CDR3 region has 14 residues. Sequences were obtained from peripheral blood. This clonotype originated in a human donor in a cohort sampled during active COVID-19. The rearrangement joins TRBV6-5 to TRBJ2-3; 7 bases line up with TRBD1. CDR3: CASSQTGSSDTQYF. As DNA, the CDR3 is TGTGCCAGCAGTCAGACAGGGTCTTCAGATACGCAGTATTTT.